What follows is one TCR beta chain and its context. This sample was included in a study of T cells in Graves' hyperthyroidism and ophthalmopathy. Amplified TCR beta CDR3 regions came from RNA transcripts. The study used the HTBI primer set for a first-round RT-PCR of the TCR CDR3. MiXCR, run by TCRdb on the multiplex PCR reads, gives a single entry per CDR3 protein. The table includes 750,000 to 900,000 distinct CDR3 sequences, more than 30% detected once. This clonotype was obtained from a man younger than 35 with Graves' hyperthyroidism. Sequencing was done on a sample of blood.

The CDR3 spells CASSRLTGTEAFF. In nucleotides, the CDR3 is TGTGCCAGCAGCCGACTGACCGGGACTGAAGCTTTCTTT. The chain combines TRBV14 with TRBJ1-1; D is ambiguous. The CDR3 runs to 13 residues. Trimming took off 4 bases at V and 5 bases at J, with 11 bases between the two ends. Germline lookup yields CDR1 SGHDN and CDR2 FVKESK. The whole variable domain, remainder taken from reference TRBV14 and TRBJ1-1, is EAGVTQFPSHSVIEKGQTVTLRCDPISGHDNLYWYRRVMGKEIKFLLHFVKESKQDESGMPNNRFLAERTGGTYSTLKVQPAELEDSGVYFCASSRLTGTEAFFGQGTRLTVV.